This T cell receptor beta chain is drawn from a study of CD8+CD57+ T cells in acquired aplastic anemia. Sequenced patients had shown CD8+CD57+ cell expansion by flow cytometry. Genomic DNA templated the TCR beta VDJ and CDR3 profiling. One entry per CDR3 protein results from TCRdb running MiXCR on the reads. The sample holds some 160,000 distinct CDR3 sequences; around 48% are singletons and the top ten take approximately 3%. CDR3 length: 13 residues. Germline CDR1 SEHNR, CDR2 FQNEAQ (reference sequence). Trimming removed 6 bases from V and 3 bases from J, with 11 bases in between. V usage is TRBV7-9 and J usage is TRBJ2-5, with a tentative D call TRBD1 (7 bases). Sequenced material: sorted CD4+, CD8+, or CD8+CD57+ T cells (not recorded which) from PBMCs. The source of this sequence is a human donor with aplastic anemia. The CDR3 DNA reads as TGTGCCAGCAGGGAGGGGGCGAAAGAGACCCAGTACTTC. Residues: CASREGAKETQYF.